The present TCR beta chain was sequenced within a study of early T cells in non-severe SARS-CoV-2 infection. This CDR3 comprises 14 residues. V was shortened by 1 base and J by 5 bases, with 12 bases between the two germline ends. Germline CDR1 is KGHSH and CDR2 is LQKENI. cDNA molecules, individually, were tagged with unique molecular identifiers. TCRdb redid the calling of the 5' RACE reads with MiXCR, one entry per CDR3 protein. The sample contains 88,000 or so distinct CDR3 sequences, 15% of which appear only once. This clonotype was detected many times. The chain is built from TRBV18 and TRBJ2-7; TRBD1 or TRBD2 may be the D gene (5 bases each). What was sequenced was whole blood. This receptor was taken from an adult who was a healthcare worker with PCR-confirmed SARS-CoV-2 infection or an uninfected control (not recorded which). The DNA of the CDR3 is TGTGCCAGCTCACCACTCCGGGGCCCGAACGAGCAGTACTTC. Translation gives CASSPLRGPNEQYF.